Presented here are 19 T cell receptor beta chains from one specimen sequenced in a study of shared clonotypes between healthy human individuals. Some clones are missing from TCRdb's copy, which holds only in-frame ones; the method was immunoSEQ multiplex PCR. The data contain approximately 2.1 million clones, more than 80% of them singletons. Source material: naive CD4+ T cells from PBMCs. The subset is: CD45RA+ positively selected. The receptors stem from a man younger than 35 in good health. Some clones in this sample may be carry-over from other donors' samples.

The chain couples TRBV28 to TRBJ2-7; D might be TRBD2 (6 bases). The germline CDR1 and CDR2 sequences are MDHEN and SYDVKM. The CDR3 totals 18 residues. Trimming took 6 bases from V and 7 from J, leaving 31 bases between them. CDR3: CASSMAKGAGPPQREQYF. In nucleotides, the CDR3 is TGTGCCAGCAGCATGGCCAAGGGTGCGGGACCCCCTCAAAGGGAGCAGTACTTC.

The chain joins TRBV21-1 to TRBJ2-7; the table's D call, TRBD1, was not checked against the DNA. TRBV21-1 constitutes a pseudogene. The CDR3 length is 14 residues. The CDR3 bases are TGTGCCAGCAGCGGACAGGGAATTCGCTACGAGCAGTACTTC. As protein: CASSGQGIRYEQYF.

The gene calls are TRBV7-2 and TRBJ1-2; D gene ambiguous. Trimming pared 7 bases from V and 2 bases from J, leaving 14 bases between. Per the germline V gene, CDR1 is SGHTA and CDR2 is FQGNSA. The CDR3 length is 14 residues. The CDR3 sequence is CASTPFPLNYGYTF. CDR3 DNA sequence: TGTGCCAGCACGCCGTTCCCGCTAAACTATGGCTACACCTTC.

This chain links TRBV9 with TRBJ2-5, with D perhaps matching TRBD1 (6 bases). Germline V gene data show CDR1 as SGDLS and CDR2 as YYNGEE. V was cut by 4 bases and J by 0 bases, with 19 bases left in between. This CDR3 spans 17 amino acids. The CDR3 bases are TGTGCCAGCAGCCCAAAGCTAGGGAGACAGGACCAAGAGACCCAGTACTTC. Its protein is CASSPKLGRQDQETQYF.

The CDR3 region is CAAKFPGQNQPQHF. In nucleotides, the CDR3 is TGTGCCGCCAAATTTCCGGGACAGAATCAGCCCCAGCATTTT. V gene TRBV6-6 combines with J gene TRBJ1-5; TRBD1 matches at 7 bases. With V trimmed by 11 bases and J by 4 bases, 11 bases remained unmatched. CDR3 size: 14 residues. The germline CDR1 and CDR2 sequences are MNHNY and SVGAGI (reference sequence).

The chain employs TRBV18 and TRBJ2-1; D may correspond to TRBD1 or TRBD2 (5 bases each). Germline-derived CDR1 and CDR2 are KGHSH and LQKENI. V shed 0 bases and J shed 6 bases, with 15 bases lying between them. The CDR3 totals 16 residues. For the CDR3, the DNA is TGTGCCAGCTCACCACCGGGGGACCGTCCCCTCAATGAGCAGTTCTTC. Its translation: CASSPPGDRPLNEQFF.

V gene TRBV30 combines with J gene TRBJ2-7; TRBD1 agrees at 7 bases. The J segment lost 6 bases and the V segment lost 1 base, leaving 0 bases of the junction unmatched. Germline V CDR1 and CDR2: GTSNPN, SVGIG (reference sequence). This CDR3 has 11 amino acids. CDR3 in amino acids: CAWSGDSEQYF. The CDR3 nucleotides read TGTGCCTGGAGTGGGGACAGCGAGCAGTACTTC.

Note on this clone: Other DNA sequences in the sample encode the same CDR3. The rearrangement joins TRBV7-9 to TRBJ1-2; 10 bases are shared with TRBD1. V gave up 5 bases and J gave up 8 bases; unmatched junction bases: 5. This CDR3 has 13 amino acids. Germline loops: CDR1 SEHNR, CDR2 FQNEAQ (reference sequence). CDR3 amino acids: CASSPGTGVGYTF. For the CDR3, the DNA is TGTGCCAGCAGCCCCGGGACAGGGGTCGGCTACACCTTC.

The chain has TRBV2 and TRBJ1-2; D uncertain. CDR1 is SNHLY, CDR2 FYNNEI, per germline. Deletions cut 7 bases from V and 0 bases from J, with 15 bases between. The CDR3 runs 15 residues. This CDR3 is CASTPWRATNYGYTF. In nucleotides, the CDR3 is TGTGCCAGCACCCCCTGGAGAGCTACTAACTATGGCTACACCTTC. The whole variable domain, remainder taken from reference TRBV2 and TRBJ1-2, is EPEVTQTPSHQVTQMGQEVILRCVPISNHLYFYWYRQILGQKVEFLVSFYNNEISEKSEIFDDQFSVERPDGSNFTLKIRSTKLEDSAMYFCASTPWRATNYGYTFGSGTRLTVV.

The rearrangement joins TRBV6-5 to TRBJ2-7; D unresolved. The CDR3 loop spans 13 amino acids. Germline assignment: CDR1 MNHEY and CDR2 SVGAGI. Trimming took off 6 bases at V and 6 bases at J, with 15 bases between the two ends. The CDR3 nucleotides are TGTGCCAGCAGGGGGTCCAGGTCAGCCGAGCAGTACTTC. Protein: CASRGSRSAEQYF.

This chain uses TRBV18 with TRBJ1-1; TRBD1 aligns across 7 bases. Germline CDR1 KGHSH, CDR2 LQKENI. This CDR3 is built from 13 residues. The V segment lost 4 bases and the J segment 6 bases; nucleotides outside the gene matches: 5. The CDR3 DNA reads as TGTGCCAGCTCACAGGGGGCGGACGCTGAAGCTTTCTTT. This encodes CASSQGADAEAFF.

V is TRBV18 and J is TRBJ1-1; D remains unclear. The germline V gene encodes CDR1 KGHSH and CDR2 LQKENI. Trimming took off 6 bases at V and 0 bases at J, with 17 bases between the two ends. The CDR3 loop spans 16 amino acids. The CDR3 DNA reads TGTGCCAGCTCGCTCATAACTAGAGCTTTGAACACTGAAGCTTTCTTT. Protein sequence: CASSLITRALNTEAFF.

The rearrangement joins TRBV7-9 to TRBJ1-4; D gene uncertain. V was clipped by 2 bases and J by 8 bases, with 12 bases between them. The CDR3 totals 14 residues. CDR1 SEHNR and CDR2 FQNEAQ come from the germline V gene (reference sequence). In DNA, the CDR3 is TGTGCCAGCAGCTTACCGCTCGGCGCCGAAAAACTGTTTTTT. This codes for CASSLPLGAEKLFF.

V is TRBV9 and J is TRBJ1-1; 7 positions agree with TRBD1. CDR3 length: 15 residues. CDR1 SGDLS and CDR2 YYNGEE come from the germline V gene. Losses at the gene ends were 0 bases for V and 3 bases for J; bases not matched to a gene: 5. CDR3 sequence reads: CASSVVPGGYTEAFF. The CDR3 DNA follows: TGTGCCAGCAGCGTAGTCCCAGGGGGGTACACTGAAGCTTTCTTT. Variable domain in full (rest from reference TRBV9 and TRBJ1-1): DSGVTQTPKHLITATGQRVTLRCSPRSGDLSVYWYQQSLDQGLQFLIQYYNGEERAKGNILERFSAQQFPDLHSELNLSSLELGDSALYFCASSVVPGGYTEAFFGQGTRLTVV.

This rearrangement joins TRBV28 to TRBJ1-5; D unresolved. CDR1 and CDR2 (germline): MDHEN, SYDVKM. The CDR3 extends over 14 amino acids. V was clipped by 7 bases and J by 0 bases, with 10 bases between them. CDR3 region: CASMAADSNQPQHF. The CDR3 DNA reads TGTGCCAGCATGGCGGCAGATAGCAATCAGCCCCAGCATTTT. The variable domain in full, with the rest retrieved from reference TRBV28 and TRBJ1-5, is DVKVTQSSRYLVKRTGEKVFLECVQDMDHENMFWYRQDPGLGLRLIYFSYDVKMKEKGDIPEGYSVSREKKERFSLILESASTNQTSMYLCASMAADSNQPQHFGDGTRLSIL.

V and J are TRBV5-4 and TRBJ2-5, with 7 bases fitting TRBD2. The ends lost 1 base at V and 2 bases at J; junction bases unmatched: 2. CDR3 length: 14 amino acids. Germline V gene data show CDR1 as SGHNT and CDR2 as YYREEE (reference sequence). DNA for the CDR3: TGTGCCAGCAGCTTGTCTAGCGGTCAAGAGACCCAGTACTTC. Translating it yields CASSLSSGQETQYF.

The chain joins TRBV28 to TRBJ1-3, with 8 positions matching TRBD1. CDR3 length: 17 residues. CDR1 and CDR2 (germline): MDHEN, SYDVKM. With V trimmed by 5 bases and J by 4 bases, 13 bases remained unmatched. The CDR3 DNA follows: TGTGCCAGCAGTCGCACGGGACAGGCCTCTGGGGGAAACACCATATATTTT. This gives the protein CASSRTGQASGGNTIYF.

This sequence joins TRBV7-2 and TRBJ2-7, with 9 bases fitting TRBD2. Germline CDR1 reads SGHTA; CDR2 reads FQGNSA. The ends lost 3 bases at V and 0 bases at J; junction bases unmatched: 6. CDR3 length: 16 amino acids. The CDR3 nucleotides read TGTGCCAGCAGCTTCCAACTAGCGGGTAGCTCCTACGAGCAGTACTTC. Amino acids: CASSFQLAGSSYEQYF.

The V and J genes are TRBV5-1 and TRBJ2-3, with D perhaps TRBD2 (6 bases). CDR3 size: 15 residues. Germline lookup yields CDR1 SGHRS and CDR2 YFSETQ. V lost 3 bases, J lost 0 bases, and 11 bases lay in between. CDR3 amino acids: CASSWTKTSTDTQYF. CDR3 nucleotides: TGCGCCAGCAGCTGGACTAAGACTAGCACAGATACGCAGTATTTT. The variable domain in full, completed from reference TRBV5-1 and TRBJ2-3, reads KAGVTQTPRYLIKTRGQQVTLSCSPISGHRSVSWYQQTPGQGLQFLFEYFSETQRNKGNFPGRFSGRQFSNSRSEMNVSTLELGDSALYLCASSWTKTSTDTQYFGPGTRLTVL.